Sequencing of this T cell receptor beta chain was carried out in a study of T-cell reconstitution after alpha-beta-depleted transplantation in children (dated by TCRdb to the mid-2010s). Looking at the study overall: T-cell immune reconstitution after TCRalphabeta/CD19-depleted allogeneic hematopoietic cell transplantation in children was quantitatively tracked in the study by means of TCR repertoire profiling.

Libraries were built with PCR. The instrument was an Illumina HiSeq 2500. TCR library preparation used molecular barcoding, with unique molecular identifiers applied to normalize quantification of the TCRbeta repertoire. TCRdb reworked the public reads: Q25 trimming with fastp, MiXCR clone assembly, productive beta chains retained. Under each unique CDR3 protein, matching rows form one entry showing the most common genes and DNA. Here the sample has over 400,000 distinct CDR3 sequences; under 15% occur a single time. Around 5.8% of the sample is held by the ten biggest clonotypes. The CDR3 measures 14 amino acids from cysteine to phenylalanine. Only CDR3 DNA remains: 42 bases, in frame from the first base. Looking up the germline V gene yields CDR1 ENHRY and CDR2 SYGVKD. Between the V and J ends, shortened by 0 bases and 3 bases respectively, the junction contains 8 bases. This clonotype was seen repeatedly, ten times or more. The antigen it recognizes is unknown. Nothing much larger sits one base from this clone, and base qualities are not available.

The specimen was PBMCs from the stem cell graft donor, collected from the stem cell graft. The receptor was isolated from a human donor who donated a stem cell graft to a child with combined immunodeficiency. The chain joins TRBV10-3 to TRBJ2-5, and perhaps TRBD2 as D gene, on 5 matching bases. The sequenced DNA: TGTGCCATCAGTGAGTCGAGAGCGGAAGAGACCCAGTACTTC. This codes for CAISESRAEETQYF.